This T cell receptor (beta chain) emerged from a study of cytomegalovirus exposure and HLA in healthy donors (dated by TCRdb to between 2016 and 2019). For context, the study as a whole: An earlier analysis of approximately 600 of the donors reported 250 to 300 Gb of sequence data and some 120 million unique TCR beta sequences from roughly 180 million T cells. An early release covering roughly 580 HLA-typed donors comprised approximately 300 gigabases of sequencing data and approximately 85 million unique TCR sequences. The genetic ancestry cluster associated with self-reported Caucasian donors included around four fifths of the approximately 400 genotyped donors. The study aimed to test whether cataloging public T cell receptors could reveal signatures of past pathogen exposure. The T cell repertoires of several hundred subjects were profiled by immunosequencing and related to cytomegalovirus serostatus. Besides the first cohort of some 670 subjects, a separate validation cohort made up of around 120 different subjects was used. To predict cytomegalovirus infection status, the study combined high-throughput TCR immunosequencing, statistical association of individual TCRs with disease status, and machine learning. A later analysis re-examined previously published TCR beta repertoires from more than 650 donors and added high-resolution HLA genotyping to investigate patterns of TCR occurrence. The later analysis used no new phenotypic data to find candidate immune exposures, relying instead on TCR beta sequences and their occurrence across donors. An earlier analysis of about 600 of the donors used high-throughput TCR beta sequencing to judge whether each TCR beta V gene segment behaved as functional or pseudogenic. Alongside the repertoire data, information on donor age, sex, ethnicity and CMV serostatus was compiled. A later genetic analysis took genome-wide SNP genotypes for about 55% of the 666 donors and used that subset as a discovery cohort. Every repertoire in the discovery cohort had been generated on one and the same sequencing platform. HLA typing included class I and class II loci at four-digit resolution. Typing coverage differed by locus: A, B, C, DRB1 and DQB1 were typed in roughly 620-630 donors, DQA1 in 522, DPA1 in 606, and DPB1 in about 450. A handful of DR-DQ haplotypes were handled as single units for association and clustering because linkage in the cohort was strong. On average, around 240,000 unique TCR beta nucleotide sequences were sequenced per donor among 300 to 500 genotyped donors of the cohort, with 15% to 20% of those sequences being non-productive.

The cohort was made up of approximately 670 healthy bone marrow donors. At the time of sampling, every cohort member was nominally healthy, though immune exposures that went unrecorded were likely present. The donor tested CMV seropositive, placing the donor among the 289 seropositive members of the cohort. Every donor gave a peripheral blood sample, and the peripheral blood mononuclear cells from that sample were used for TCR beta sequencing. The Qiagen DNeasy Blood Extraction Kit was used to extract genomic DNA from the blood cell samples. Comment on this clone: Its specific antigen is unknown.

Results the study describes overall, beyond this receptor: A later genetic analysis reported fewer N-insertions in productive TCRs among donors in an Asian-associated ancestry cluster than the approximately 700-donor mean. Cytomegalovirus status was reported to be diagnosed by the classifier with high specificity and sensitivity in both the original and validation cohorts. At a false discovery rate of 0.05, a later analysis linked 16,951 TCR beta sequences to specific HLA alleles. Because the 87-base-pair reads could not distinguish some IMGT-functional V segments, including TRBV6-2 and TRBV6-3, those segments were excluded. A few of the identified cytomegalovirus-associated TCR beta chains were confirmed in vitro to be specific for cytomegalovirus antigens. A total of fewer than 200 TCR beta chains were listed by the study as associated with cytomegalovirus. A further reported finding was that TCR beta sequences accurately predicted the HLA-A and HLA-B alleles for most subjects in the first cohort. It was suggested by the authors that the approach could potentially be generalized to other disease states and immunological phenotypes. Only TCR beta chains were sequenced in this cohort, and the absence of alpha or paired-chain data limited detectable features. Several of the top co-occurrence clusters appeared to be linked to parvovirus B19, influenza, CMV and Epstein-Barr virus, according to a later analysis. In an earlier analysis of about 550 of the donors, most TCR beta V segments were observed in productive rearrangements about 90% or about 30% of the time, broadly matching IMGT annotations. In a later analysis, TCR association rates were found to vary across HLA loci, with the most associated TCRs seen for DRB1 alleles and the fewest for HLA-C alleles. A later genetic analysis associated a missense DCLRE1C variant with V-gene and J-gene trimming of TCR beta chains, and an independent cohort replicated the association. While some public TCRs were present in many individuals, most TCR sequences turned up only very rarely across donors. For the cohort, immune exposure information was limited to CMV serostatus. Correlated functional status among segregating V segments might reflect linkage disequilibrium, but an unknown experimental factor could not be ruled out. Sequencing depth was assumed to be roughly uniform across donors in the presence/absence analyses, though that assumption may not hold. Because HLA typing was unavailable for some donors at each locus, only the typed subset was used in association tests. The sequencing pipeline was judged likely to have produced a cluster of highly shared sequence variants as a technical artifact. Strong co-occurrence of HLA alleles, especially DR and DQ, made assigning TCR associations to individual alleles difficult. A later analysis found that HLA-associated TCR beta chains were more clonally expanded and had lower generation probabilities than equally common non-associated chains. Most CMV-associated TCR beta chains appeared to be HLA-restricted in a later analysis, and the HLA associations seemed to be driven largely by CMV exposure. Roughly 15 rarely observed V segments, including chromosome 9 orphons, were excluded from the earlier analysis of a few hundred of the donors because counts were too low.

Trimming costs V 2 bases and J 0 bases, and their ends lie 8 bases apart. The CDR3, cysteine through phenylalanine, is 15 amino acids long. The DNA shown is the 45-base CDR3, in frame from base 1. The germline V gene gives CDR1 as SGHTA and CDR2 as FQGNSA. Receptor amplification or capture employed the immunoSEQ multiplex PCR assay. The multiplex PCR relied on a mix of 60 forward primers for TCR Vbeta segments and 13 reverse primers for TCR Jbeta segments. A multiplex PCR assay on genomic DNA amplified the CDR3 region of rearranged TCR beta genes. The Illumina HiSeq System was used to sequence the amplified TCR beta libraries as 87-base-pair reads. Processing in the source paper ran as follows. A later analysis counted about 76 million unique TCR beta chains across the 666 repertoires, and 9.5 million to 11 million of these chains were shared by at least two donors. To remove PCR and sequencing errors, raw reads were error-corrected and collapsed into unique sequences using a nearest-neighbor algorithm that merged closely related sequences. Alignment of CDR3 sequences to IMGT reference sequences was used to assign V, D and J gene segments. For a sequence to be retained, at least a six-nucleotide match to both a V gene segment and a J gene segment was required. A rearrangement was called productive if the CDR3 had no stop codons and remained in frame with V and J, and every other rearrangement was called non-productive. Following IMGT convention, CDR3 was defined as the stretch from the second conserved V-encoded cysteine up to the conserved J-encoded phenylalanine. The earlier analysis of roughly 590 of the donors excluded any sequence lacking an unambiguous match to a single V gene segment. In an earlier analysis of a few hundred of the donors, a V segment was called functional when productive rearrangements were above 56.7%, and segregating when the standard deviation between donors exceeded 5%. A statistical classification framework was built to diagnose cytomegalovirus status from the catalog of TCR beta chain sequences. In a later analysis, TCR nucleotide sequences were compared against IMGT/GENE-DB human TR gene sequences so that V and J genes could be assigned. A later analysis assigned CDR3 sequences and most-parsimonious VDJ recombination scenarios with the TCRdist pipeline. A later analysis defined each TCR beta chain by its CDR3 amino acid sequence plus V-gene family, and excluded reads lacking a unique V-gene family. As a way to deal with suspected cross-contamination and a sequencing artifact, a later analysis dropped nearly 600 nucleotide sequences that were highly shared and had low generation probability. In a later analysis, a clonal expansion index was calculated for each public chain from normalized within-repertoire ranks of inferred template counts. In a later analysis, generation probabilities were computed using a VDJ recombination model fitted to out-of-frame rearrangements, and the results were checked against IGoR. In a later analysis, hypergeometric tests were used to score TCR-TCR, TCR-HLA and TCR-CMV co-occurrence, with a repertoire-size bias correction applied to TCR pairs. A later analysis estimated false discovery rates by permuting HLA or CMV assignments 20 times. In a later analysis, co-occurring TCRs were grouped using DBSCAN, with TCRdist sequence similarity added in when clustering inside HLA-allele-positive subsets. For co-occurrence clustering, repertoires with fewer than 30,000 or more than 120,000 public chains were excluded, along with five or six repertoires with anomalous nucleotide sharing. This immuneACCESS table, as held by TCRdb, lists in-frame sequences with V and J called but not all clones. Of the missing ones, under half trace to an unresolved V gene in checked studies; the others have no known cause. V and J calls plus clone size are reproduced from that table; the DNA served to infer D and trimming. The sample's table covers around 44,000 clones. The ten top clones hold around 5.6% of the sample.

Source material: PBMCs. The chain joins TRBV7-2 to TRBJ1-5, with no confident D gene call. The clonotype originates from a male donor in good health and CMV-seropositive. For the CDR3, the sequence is CASSLRQASNQPQHF. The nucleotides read TGTGCCAGCAGCTTAAGGCAGGCTAGCAATCAGCCCCAGCATTTT.